This TCR beta chain was captured in a study of neoadjuvant nivolumab and ipilimumab in lung cancer. Broader study findings: Resected tumors had greater TCR richness and clonality than uninvolved lung. Only two of four nivolumab-treated tumors gained richness and clonality by surgery. Blood richness before therapy tracked richness in tumors resected after neoadjuvant therapy.

This table comes from immunoSEQ multiplex PCR, and its TCRdb copy is limited to in-frame clones, with some not included. The table records 25,000 to 35,000 clones, roughly nine tenths of them present only once. Concerning this clone itself: As yet, its antigen is unknown.

Germline V CDR1 and CDR2: SGHKS, YYEKEE (reference sequence). The V segment lost 2 bases and the J segment 4 bases; nucleotides outside the gene matches: 14. The CDR3 length is 17 residues. This receptor was identified in an adult with non-small cell lung cancer. This sequence joins TRBV5-5 and TRBJ1-2; 7 bases agree with TRBD1. The material was peripheral blood, obtained after neoadjuvant nivolumab, alone or with ipilimumab, at or shortly before surgery. CDR3 sequence: CASSLDGTANFIYGYTF. The CDR3 nucleotides are TGTGCCAGCAGCTTAGATGGGACAGCCAACTTCATCTATGGCTACACCTTC.